This T cell receptor (beta chain) was identified in a study of blood T cell repertoires in COVID-19. Study-wide background: Both acute and convalescent COVID-19 samples were obtained from the United States, Italy and Spain. PBMCs, B-cell-depleted T cells, or T cells were the source of the cDNA or gDNA that made up the material.

Per the study methods: Quantification of nucleated cells was approximated via reference gene primer amplification. Clones were sequenced by immunoSEQ multiplex PCR, and TCRdb holds only the in-frame ones, with some missing. V, J and clone size derive from that table, while D and trimming were established from the DNA sequence. The profile covers under 80,000 clones, with more than 70% appearing a single time and about 1.4% taken by the ten largest. There are 12 residues in the CDR3. V gave up 10 bases and J gave up 0 bases, with 7 bases separating them. This clone ranks as medium-sized. V usage is TRBV12-3 or TRBV12-4 and J usage is TRBJ1-5; D not certain. The sample consisted of peripheral blood. The clonotype originates from a human donor in a cohort sampled during active COVID-19. In DNA, the CDR3 is TGTGCCACTCAGGATAGCAATCAGCCCCAGCATTTT. Translating it yields CATQDSNQPQHF.